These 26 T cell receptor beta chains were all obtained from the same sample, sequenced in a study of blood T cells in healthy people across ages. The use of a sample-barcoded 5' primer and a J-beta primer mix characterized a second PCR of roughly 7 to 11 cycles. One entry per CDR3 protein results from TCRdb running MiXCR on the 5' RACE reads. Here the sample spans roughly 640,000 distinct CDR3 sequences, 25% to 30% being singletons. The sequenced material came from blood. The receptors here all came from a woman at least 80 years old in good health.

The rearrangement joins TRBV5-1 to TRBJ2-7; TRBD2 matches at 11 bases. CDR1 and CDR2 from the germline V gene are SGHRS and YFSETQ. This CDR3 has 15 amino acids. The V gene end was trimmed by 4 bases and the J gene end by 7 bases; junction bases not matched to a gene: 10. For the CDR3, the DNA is TGCGCCAGCAGCCCCGGGACTAGCGGATACAATGAGCAGTACTTC. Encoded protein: CASSPGTSGYNEQYF.

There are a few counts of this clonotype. The CDR3 region has the DNA TGTGCCTGGAGTGTACCCTCGGGGACACCCCTCCACTTT. It yields the protein CAWSVPSGTPLHF. The V and J genes are TRBV30 and TRBJ1-6, with D unclear. Deletions cut 0 bases from V and 11 bases from J, with 11 bases between. Per the germline V gene, CDR1 is GTSNPN and CDR2 is SVGIG (reference sequence). The CDR3 has 13 amino acids.

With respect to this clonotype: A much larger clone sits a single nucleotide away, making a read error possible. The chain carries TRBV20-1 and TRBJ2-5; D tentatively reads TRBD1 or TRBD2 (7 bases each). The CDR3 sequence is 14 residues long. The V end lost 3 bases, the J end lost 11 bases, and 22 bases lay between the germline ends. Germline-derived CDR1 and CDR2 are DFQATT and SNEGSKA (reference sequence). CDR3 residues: CSASPVARGGEQYF. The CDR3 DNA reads TGCAGTGCTAGCCCCGTCGCCAGGGGGGGTGAGCAGTACTTC.

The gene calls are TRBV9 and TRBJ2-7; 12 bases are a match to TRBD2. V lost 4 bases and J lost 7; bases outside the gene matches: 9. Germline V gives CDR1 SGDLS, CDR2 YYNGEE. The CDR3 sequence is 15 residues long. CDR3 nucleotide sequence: TGTGCCAGCAGCCCACGGACTAGCGGGGACAATGAGCAGTACTTC. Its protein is CASSPRTSGDNEQYF.

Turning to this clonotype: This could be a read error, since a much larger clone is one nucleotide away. CDR3 region: CSARDWGGRETQYF. CDR3 coding DNA: TGCAGTGCTAGAGATTGGGGGGGCCGTGAGACCCAGTACTTC. V is TRBV20-1 and J is TRBJ2-5, with D possibly TRBD2 on 7 matching bases. Deletions cut 0 bases from V and 5 bases from J, with 13 bases between. The CDR3 has 14 residues. Germline V gene sequence: CDR1 DFQATT, CDR2 SNEGSKA (reference sequence).

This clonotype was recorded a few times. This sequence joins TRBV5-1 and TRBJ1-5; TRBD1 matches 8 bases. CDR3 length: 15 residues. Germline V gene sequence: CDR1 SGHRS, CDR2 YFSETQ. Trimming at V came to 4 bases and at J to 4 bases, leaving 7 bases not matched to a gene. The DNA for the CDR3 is TGCGCCAGCAGCCCAGGCAACAGGGGGAATCAGCCCCAGCATTTT. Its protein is CASSPGNRGNQPQHF.

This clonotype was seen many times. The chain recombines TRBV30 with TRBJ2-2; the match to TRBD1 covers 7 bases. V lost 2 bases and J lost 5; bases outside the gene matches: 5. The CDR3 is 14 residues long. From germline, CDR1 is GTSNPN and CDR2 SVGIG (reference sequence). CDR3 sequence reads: CAWSTGVSTGELFF. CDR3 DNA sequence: TGTGCCTGGAGTACAGGGGTTTCTACCGGGGAGCTGTTTTTT.

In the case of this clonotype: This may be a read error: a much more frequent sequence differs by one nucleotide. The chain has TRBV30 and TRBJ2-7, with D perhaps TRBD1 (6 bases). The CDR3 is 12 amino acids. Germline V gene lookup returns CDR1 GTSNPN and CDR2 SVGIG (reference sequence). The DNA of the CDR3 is TGTGCCCGGAGACAGGACTCCTACGAGCAGTACTTC. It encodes CARRQDSYEQYF.

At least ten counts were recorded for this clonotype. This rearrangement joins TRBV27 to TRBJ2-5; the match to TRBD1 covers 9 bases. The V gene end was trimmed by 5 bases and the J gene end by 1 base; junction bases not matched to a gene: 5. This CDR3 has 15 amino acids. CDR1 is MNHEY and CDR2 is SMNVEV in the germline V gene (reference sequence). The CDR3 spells CASSPGQGPQETQYF. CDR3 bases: TGTGCCAGCAGTCCGGGACAGGGTCCCCAAGAGACCCAGTACTTC.

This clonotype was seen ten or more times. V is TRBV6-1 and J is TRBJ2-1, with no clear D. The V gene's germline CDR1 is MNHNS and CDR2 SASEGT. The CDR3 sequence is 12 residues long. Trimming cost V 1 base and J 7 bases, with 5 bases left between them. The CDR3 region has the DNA TGTGCCAGCAGTGAAGGGTGGAATGAGCAGTTCTTC. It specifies CASSEGWNEQFF.

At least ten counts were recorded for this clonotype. CDR3 nucleotides: TGCAGTGCTAACAGGGGGCTCCAAGAGACCCAGTACTTC. Amino acid sequence: CSANRGLQETQYF. The chain carries TRBV20-1 and TRBJ2-5; 9 positions match TRBD1. The ends lost 4 bases at V and 1 base at J; junction bases unmatched: 1. The CDR3 extends over 13 amino acids. Germline lookup yields CDR1 DFQATT and CDR2 SNEGSKA (reference sequence).

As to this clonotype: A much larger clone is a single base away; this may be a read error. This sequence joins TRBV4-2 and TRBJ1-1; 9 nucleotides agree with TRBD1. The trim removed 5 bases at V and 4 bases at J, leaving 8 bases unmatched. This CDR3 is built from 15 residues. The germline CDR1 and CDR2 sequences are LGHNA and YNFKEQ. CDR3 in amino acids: CASSTQGARTTEAFF. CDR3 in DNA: TGTGCCAGCAGCACACAGGGGGCCAGGACCACTGAAGCTTTCTTT.

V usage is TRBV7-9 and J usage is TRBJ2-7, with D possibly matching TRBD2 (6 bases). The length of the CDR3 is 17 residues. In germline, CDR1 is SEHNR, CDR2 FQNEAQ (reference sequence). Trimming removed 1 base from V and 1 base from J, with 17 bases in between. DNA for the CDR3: TGTGCCAGCAGCTTAGAGGTCGGCGGGGTTGGGTCCTACGAGCAGTACTTC. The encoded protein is CASSLEVGGVGSYEQYF.

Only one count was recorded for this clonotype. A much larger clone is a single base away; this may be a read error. The CDR3 protein is CTSSFNGGFTDTQYF. Here the CDR3 DNA reads TGTACCAGCAGCTTTAACGGGGGGTTCACAGATACGCAGTATTTT. V is TRBV7-2 and J is TRBJ2-3; the match to TRBD2 covers 7 bases. Unmatched junction bases numbered 5, after V lost 3 bases and J lost 2 bases. The CDR3 extends over 15 amino acids. The germline V gene has CDR1 SGHTA and CDR2 FQGNSA.

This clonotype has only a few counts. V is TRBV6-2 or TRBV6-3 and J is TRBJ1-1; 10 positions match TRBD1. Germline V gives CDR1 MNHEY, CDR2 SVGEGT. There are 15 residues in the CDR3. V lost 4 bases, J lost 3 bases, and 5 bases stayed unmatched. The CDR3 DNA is TGTGCCAGCAGTTCGGGACAGGGGTGGTACACTGAAGCTTTCTTT. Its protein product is CASSSGQGWYTEAFF.

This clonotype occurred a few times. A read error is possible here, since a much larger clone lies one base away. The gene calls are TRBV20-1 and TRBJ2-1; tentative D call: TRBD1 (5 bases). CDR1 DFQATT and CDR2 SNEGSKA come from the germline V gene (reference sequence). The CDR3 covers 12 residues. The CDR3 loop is CRARDQGNEQFF. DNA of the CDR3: TGCAGGGCTAGAGATCAGGGCAATGAGCAGTTCTTC.

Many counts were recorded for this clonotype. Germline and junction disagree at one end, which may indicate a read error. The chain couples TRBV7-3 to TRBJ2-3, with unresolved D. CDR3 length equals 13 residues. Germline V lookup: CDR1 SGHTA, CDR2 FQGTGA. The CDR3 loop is CASSLSPTNTQYF. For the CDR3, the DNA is TGTGCCAGCAGCTTAAGTCCCACAAATACGCAGTATTTT.

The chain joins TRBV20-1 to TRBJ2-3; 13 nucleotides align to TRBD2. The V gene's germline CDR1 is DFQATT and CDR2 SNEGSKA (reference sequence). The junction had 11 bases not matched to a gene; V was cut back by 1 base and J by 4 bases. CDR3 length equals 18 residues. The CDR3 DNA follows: TGCAGTGCTAGAGCAGCCTTACTAGCGGGGGGGCGGGCAGATACGCAGTATTTT. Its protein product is CSARAALLAGGRADTQYF.

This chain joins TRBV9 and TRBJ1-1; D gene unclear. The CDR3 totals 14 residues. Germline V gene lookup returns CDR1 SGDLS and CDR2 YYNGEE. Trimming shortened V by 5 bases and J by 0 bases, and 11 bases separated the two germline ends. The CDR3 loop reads CASSEHGVNTEAFF. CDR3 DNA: TGTGCCAGCAGTGAACACGGTGTGAACACTGAAGCTTTCTTT.

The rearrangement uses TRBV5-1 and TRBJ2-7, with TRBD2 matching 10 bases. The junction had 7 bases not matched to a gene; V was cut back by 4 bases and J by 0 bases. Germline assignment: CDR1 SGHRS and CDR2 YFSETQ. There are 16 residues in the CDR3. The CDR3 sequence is CASSPGLAPTSYEQYF. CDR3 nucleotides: TGCGCCAGCAGCCCGGGACTAGCGCCTACCTCCTACGAGCAGTACTTC.

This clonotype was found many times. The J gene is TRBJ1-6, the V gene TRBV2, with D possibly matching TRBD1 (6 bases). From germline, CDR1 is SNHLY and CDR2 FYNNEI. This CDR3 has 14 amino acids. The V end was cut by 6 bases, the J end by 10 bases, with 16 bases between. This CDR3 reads CASSSTGFMSPLHF. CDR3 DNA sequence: TGTGCCAGCAGCTCCACAGGGTTTATGTCACCCCTCCACTTT.

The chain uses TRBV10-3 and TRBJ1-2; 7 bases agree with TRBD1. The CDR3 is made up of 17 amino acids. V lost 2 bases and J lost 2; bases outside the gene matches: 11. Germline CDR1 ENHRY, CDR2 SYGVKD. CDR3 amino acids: CAISERTGGVSNYGYTF. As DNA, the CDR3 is TGTGCCATCAGTGAGCGGACAGGAGGAGTATCAAACTATGGCTACACCTTC.

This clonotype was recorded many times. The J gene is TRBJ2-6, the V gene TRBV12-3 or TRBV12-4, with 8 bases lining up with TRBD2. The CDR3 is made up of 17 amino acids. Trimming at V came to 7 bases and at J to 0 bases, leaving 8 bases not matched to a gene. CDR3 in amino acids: CASTRGGIASGANVLTF. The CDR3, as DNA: TGTGCCAGCACCCGGGGGGGAATAGCCTCTGGGGCCAACGTCCTGACTTTC.

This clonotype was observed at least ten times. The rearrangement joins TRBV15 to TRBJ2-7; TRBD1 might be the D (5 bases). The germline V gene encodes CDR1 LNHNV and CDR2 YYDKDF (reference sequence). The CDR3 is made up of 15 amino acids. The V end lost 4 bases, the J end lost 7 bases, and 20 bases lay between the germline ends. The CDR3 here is CATSKERGRAREQYF. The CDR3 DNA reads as TGTGCCACCAGCAAAGAACGCGGCAGGGCGAGGGAGCAGTACTTC.

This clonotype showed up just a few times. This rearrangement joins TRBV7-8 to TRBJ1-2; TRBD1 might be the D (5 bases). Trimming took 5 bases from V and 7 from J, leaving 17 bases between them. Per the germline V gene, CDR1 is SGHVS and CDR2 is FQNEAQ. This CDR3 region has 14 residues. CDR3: CASSRFAGGGGYTF. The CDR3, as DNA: TGTGCCAGCAGCCGTTTCGCGGGGGGGGGTGGCTACACCTTC.

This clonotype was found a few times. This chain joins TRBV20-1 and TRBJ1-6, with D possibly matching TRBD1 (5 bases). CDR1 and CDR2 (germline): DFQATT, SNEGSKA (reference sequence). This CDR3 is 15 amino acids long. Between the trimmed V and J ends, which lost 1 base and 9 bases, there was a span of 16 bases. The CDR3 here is CSARGGRGQGSPLHF. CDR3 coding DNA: TGCAGTGCTAGAGGTGGTCGGGGCCAGGGTTCACCCCTCCACTTT.